The 26 T cell receptor beta chains listed next were all sequenced from one sample in a study of cytomegalovirus exposure and HLA in healthy donors. PCR amplification relied on 60 Vbeta primers (plus 13 Jbeta primers). Libraries were prepared by immunoSEQ multiplex PCR; TCRdb keeps only in-frame clonotypes and omits some of them. The data show about 170,000 clones, around 80% seen once. Specimen: PBMCs. Receptors originate from a boy between 2 and 10 years old in good health and CMV-seronegative.

The chain combines TRBV11-3 with TRBJ1-2; 9 nucleotides line up with TRBD1. With V trimmed by 9 bases and J by 1 base, 6 bases remained unmatched. Germline V CDR1 and CDR2: SGHNT, YENEEA. The CDR3 spans 14 residues. The CDR3 loop reads CASGRTGVNYGYTF. The CDR3 DNA reads TGTGCCAGTGGTCGGACAGGGGTTAACTATGGCTACACCTTC.

The rearrangement joins TRBV5-5 to TRBJ2-1; possibly TRBD2 for D (6 bases). Germline V gene data show CDR1 as SGHKS and CDR2 as YYEKEE (reference sequence). V lost 2 bases and J lost 4, with 13 bases in between. This CDR3 spans 15 amino acids. CDR3 protein: CASSFGGGRYNEQFF. Written as DNA, the CDR3 is TGTGCCAGCAGCTTTGGGGGAGGTCGGTACAATGAGCAGTTCTTC.

The chain employs TRBV6-5 and TRBJ2-5; possibly TRBD2 for D (6 bases). The ends were cut back, 2 bases at V and 4 bases at J, with 11 bases in the middle. The germline V gene encodes CDR1 MNHEY and CDR2 SVGAGI. CDR3 length equals 14 residues. The CDR3 is CASSYVGGGETQYF. CDR3 bases: TGTGCCAGCAGTTACGTGGGAGGAGGAGAGACCCAGTACTTC.

This clone was recorded a few times. The rearrangement links TRBV29-1 to TRBJ2-4; a weak D match, TRBD2 (6 bases). The length of the CDR3 is 11 residues. Deletions cut 4 bases from V and 6 bases from J, with 7 bases between. CDR1 and CDR2 (germline): SQVTM, ANQGSEA. CDR3 in amino acids: CSVGGGNIQYF. Here the CDR3 DNA reads TGCAGCGTTGGGGGAGGAAACATTCAGTACTTC.

The V and J genes are TRBV11-2 and TRBJ2-7; D call uncertain. Germline CDR1 and CDR2: SGHAT and FQNNGV. CDR3 length equals 13 residues. V was cut by 1 base and J by 0 bases, with 4 bases left in between. This chain's CDR3 is CASSLGASYEQYV. The CDR3, as DNA: TGTGCCAGCAGCTTAGGGGCCTCCTACGAGCAGTACGTC.

V is TRBV18 and J is TRBJ1-2; TRBD1 aligns across 7 bases. Trimming took 0 bases from V and 4 from J; bases not matched to a gene: 2. CDR3 length: 14 amino acids. CDR1 and CDR2 (germline): KGHSH, LQKENI. CDR3 DNA sequence: TGTGCCAGCTCACCACCCGACAGGGTCTATGGCTACACCTTC. It codes for CASSPPDRVYGYTF.

The chain uses TRBV27 and TRBJ2-1; TRBD2 matches 7 bases. In germline, CDR1 is MNHEY, CDR2 SMNVEV (reference sequence). The J segment lost 7 bases and the V segment lost 2 bases, leaving 5 bases of the junction unmatched. The CDR3 runs to 14 residues. The CDR3 reads CASSLGRETNEQFF. CDR3 coding DNA: TGTGCCAGCAGTTTAGGGCGGGAGACAAATGAGCAGTTCTTC.

The chain's CDR3 is CASKAGQRGYTF. CDR3 sequence (DNA): TGTGCCAGCAAGGCGGGGCAACGTGGCTACACCTTC. The genes are TRBV7-9 and TRBJ1-2; possibly TRBD1 for D (5 bases). V was pared by 7 bases and J by 7 bases, with 13 bases between. Germline V gene sequence: CDR1 SEHNR, CDR2 FQNEAQ (reference sequence). This CDR3 spans 12 amino acids. Together with reference TRBV7-9 and TRBJ1-2, the CDR3 gives the full variable domain: DTGVSQNPRHKITKRGQNVTFRCDPISEHNRLYWYRQTLGQGPEFLTYFQNEAQLEKSRLLSDRFSAERPKGSFSTLEIQRTEQGDSAMYLCASKAGQRGYTFGSGTRLTVV.

J is TRBJ2-1 and V is TRBV7-8; 7 bases match TRBD1. The CDR3 is 16 residues long. With V trimmed by 3 bases and J by 1 base, 6 bases remained unmatched. CDR1 is SGHVS and CDR2 is FQNEAQ in the germline V gene. CDR3 sequence reads: CASSLGQSNSYNEQFF. The CDR3 DNA sequence: TGTGCCAGCAGCTTGGGACAGTCAAATTCCTACAATGAGCAGTTCTTC. The whole variable domain, filled in from reference TRBV7-8 and TRBJ2-1, reads GAGVSQSPRYKVAKRGQDVALRCDPISGHVSLFWYQQALGQGPEFLTYFQNEAQLDKSGLPSDRFFAERPEGSVSTLKIQRTQQEDSAVYLCASSLGQSNSYNEQFFGPGTRLTVL.

The CDR3 reads CAWSVGGSSGNTIYF. The CDR3 nucleotides are TGTGCCTGGAGTGTAGGAGGGAGCTCTGGAAACACCATATATTTT. The rearrangement links TRBV30 to TRBJ1-3; D gene unclear. The germline gives CDR1 GTSNPN, CDR2 SVGIG (reference sequence). The CDR3 loop spans 15 amino acids. The V end was cut by 0 bases, the J end by 0 bases, with 9 bases between.

The chain is built from TRBV6-5 and TRBJ1-1; 8 bases align to TRBD1. CDR1 and CDR2 from the germline V gene are MNHEY and SVGAGI. The CDR3 spans 15 residues. Germline trimming cut 2 bases from V and 6 bases from J; bases unmatched to any gene: 8. The DNA of the CDR3 is TGTGCCAGCAGTTACGAACAGACAGGGGCCTCTGAAGCTTTCTTT. Translating gives CASSYEQTGASEAFF.

The chain links TRBV7-8 to TRBJ2-3; TRBD2 matches 7 bases. Germline CDR1 is SGHVS and CDR2 is FQNEAQ. V was pared by 4 bases and J by 5 bases, with 12 bases of the junction left unmatched. The CDR3 extends over 16 amino acids. The CDR3 region is CASSSRSAGVVDTQYF. CDR3 sequence (DNA): TGTGCCAGCAGCTCTCGTTCTGCGGGAGTTGTAGATACGCAGTATTTT. Based on the CDR3 plus reference TRBV7-8 and TRBJ2-3, the full variable domain is GAGVSQSPRYKVAKRGQDVALRCDPISGHVSLFWYQQALGQGPEFLTYFQNEAQLDKSGLPSDRFFAERPEGSVSTLKIQRTQQEDSAVYLCASSSRSAGVVDTQYFGPGTRLTVL.

This chain uses TRBV30 with TRBJ2-5; 7 positions match TRBD2. CDR3 size: 14 residues. The V segment lost 4 bases and the J segment 2 bases; nucleotides outside the gene matches: 7. Germline V lookup: CDR1 GTSNPN, CDR2 SVGIG (reference sequence). The CDR3 DNA follows: TGTGCCTGGAATCCGGGCGGGAGACAAGAGACCCAGTACTTC. Its translation is CAWNPGGRQETQYF.

The chain has TRBV27 and TRBJ2-5; TRBD2 matches at 7 bases. J gave up 2 bases and V 6 bases, and 9 bases lay outside the gene matches. Germline V gene sequence: CDR1 MNHEY, CDR2 SMNVEV (reference sequence). The CDR3 is 15 amino acids. CDR3 bases: TGTGCCAGCAGATTTAGTCTGCGGGAGCAAGAGACCCAGTACTTC. The encoded protein is CASRFSLREQETQYF.

The chain carries TRBV6-5 and TRBJ1-1, with D perhaps TRBD1 (5 bases). The CDR3 totals 13 residues. Germline V gene sequence: CDR1 MNHEY, CDR2 SVGAGI. V was shortened by 5 bases and J by 1 base, with 8 bases between the two germline ends. CDR3 protein: CASSRDRNTEAFF. The CDR3 nucleotides read TGTGCCAGCAGTCGAGACAGGAACACTGAAGCTTTCTTT.

The chain recombines TRBV6-1 with TRBJ1-3, with D hard to call. CDR1 is MNHNS and CDR2 is SASEGT in the germline V gene. The CDR3 has 15 residues. V was clipped by 3 bases and J by 0 bases, with 9 bases between them. CDR3 amino acids: CASSEPGYSGNTIYF. CDR3 nucleotide sequence: TGTGCCAGCAGTGAGCCAGGCTACTCTGGAAACACCATATATTTT.

This clone was seen just once. This chain joins TRBV11-2 and TRBJ1-6, with D unclear. The V end was cut by 2 bases, the J end by 0 bases, with 8 bases between. The germline V gene encodes CDR1 SGHAT and CDR2 FQNNGV. This CDR3 has 16 amino acids. The CDR3 reads CASSLMSSSYNSPLHF. CDR3 coding DNA: TGTGCCAGCAGCTTAATGTCTAGCTCCTATAATTCACCCCTCCACTTT.

J is TRBJ1-2 and V is TRBV6-6; D may be TRBD1 (6 bases). Trimming shortened V by 4 bases and J by 4 bases, and 10 bases separated the two germline ends. The CDR3 is 13 residues long. Germline CDR1 is MNHNY and CDR2 is SVGAGI (reference sequence). The CDR3 coding sequence is TGTGCCAGCAGTTCACAGGGACCCTATGGCTACACCTTC. Protein: CASSSQGPYGYTF.

The chain is built from TRBV5-1 and TRBJ1-6; TRBD1 agrees at 11 bases. V lost 4 bases, J lost 9 bases, and 9 bases stayed unmatched. CDR3 size: 16 residues. CDR1 and CDR2 from the germline V gene are SGHRS and YFSETQ. The DNA for the CDR3 is TGCGCCAGCAGCCCTGGACAGGGGGCCAATGTTTCACCCCTCCACTTT. Translated: CASSPGQGANVSPLHF.

J is TRBJ1-4 and V is TRBV13, with D perhaps matching TRBD1 (5 bases). Trimming stripped 5 bases from V and 5 bases from J, with 12 bases between. Per germline, CDR1 PRHDT and CDR2 FYEKMQ (reference sequence). The CDR3 totals 14 residues. As DNA, the CDR3 is TGTGCCAGCAGCCAGGGAGGCTCAAATGAAAAACTGTTTTTT. This codes for CASSQGGSNEKLFF.

The chain couples TRBV4-1 to TRBJ2-7; tentatively, D is TRBD2 (5 bases). The CDR3 consists of 14 residues. CDR1 is MGHRA, CDR2 YSYEKL, per germline. The V end was cut by 1 base, the J end by 3 bases, with 10 bases between. The CDR3 DNA reads TGCGCCAGCAGCCAAGGGACGGGGAACTACGAGCAGTACGTC. It yields the protein CASSQGTGNYEQYV.

For this clone: One junction end does not reproduce the germline sequence, and a read error may be involved. The chain recombines TRBV7-7 with TRBJ2-3; the D is unclear. Germline assignment: CDR1 SSHAT and CDR2 FNYEAQ (reference sequence). The CDR3 is made up of 13 amino acids. The CDR3 sequence is CASSLVGTDTQYF. The CDR3 region has the DNA TGTGCTAGCAGCTTAGTCGGCACAGATACGCAGTATTTT.

This clone was seen only once. The J gene is TRBJ1-1, the V gene TRBV5-1; D is possibly TRBD1 (5 bases). The CDR3 contains 13 residues. V lost 4 bases to trimming and J lost 5 bases, with 12 bases between them. Germline-derived CDR1 and CDR2 are SGHRS and YFSETQ. The CDR3 is CASSPQGGTEAFF. CDR3 coding DNA: TGCGCCAGCAGCCCCCAGGGTGGTACTGAAGCTTTCTTT.

The chain couples TRBV14 to TRBJ2-1; possible D gene TRBD1, 5 bases. V lost 1 base and J 0 bases, leaving 10 bases between the germline ends. The CDR3 runs to 16 residues. Germline V gene lookup returns CDR1 SGHDN and CDR2 FVKESK. CDR3: CASSQGGASSYNEQFF. The CDR3 nucleotides are TGTGCCAGCAGCCAAGGTGGGGCCAGCTCCTACAATGAGCAGTTCTTC.

This clone occurred a few times. The gene calls are TRBV9 and TRBJ1-4; unclear D gene. From germline, CDR1 is SGDLS and CDR2 YYNGEE. This CDR3 is built from 13 residues. V was shortened by 0 bases and J by 3 bases, with 3 bases between the two germline ends. The CDR3 reads CASSVVANEKLFF. CDR3 nucleotides: TGTGCCAGCAGCGTAGTAGCTAATGAAAAACTGTTTTTT.

This clone was picked up one time. The V gene is TRBV4-1, the J gene TRBJ1-6; D not resolved. The CDR3 runs 14 residues. Per the germline V gene, CDR1 is MGHRA and CDR2 is YSYEKL. V dropped 0 bases and J dropped 9 bases, with 9 bases sitting between them. CDR3 sequence (DNA): TGCGCCAGCAGCCAAGATGCCCTACCTTCACCCCTCCACTTT. Amino acid sequence: CASSQDALPSPLHF.